This passage covers 22 T cell receptor beta chains from one sample sequenced in a study of T cells in Graves' hyperthyroidism and ophthalmopathy. The investigators amplified TCR beta CDR3 regions from RNA transcripts. First-round RT-PCR with HTBI primers amplified the TCR CDR3 region. MiXCR, applied by TCRdb to the multiplex PCR reads, yields one record per CDR3 protein. In the table there are roughly 360,000 distinct CDR3 sequences, roughly 12% of which are singletons. Sequencing input: blood. Source of these receptors: a man under 40 with Graves' hyperthyroidism that later progressed to Graves' ophthalmopathy.

This clonotype has ten or more counts. The V call is TRBV6-1, the J call TRBJ1-2, with no clear D. This CDR3 comprises 14 residues. The germline gives CDR1 MNHNS, CDR2 SASEGT. Trimming took 5 bases from V and 3 from J, leaving 13 bases between them. The CDR3 DNA is TGTGCCAGCAGTTGGGATTTTAGGGACTATGGCTACACCTTC. This codes for CASSWDFRDYGYTF.

The CDR3 spells CASSESWGNTEAFF. The CDR3 region has the DNA TGTGCCAGCAGTGAATCATGGGGGAACACTGAAGCTTTCTTT. The chain has TRBV25-1 and TRBJ1-1, with D hard to call. The CDR3 loop spans 14 amino acids. V was shortened by 1 base and J by 1 base, with 7 bases between the two germline ends. The germline V gene encodes CDR1 MGHDK and CDR2 SYGVNS.

This clonotype was counted many times. The V and J genes are TRBV5-4 and TRBJ1-2, with D perhaps matching TRBD1 (5 bases). The CDR3 runs to 14 residues. The V gene's germline CDR1 is SGHNT and CDR2 YYREEE (reference sequence). Trimming took off 4 bases at V and 2 bases at J, with 12 bases between the two ends. The CDR3 DNA is TGTGCCAGCAGCATGCGTGGGGGAAACTATGGCTACACCTTC. Its protein product is CASSMRGGNYGYTF. Variable domain in full (rest from reference TRBV5-4 and TRBJ1-2): ETGVTQSPTHLIKTRGQQVTLRCSSQSGHNTVSWYQQALGQGPQFIFQYYREEENGRGNFPPRFSGLQFPNYSSELNVNALELDDSALYLCASSMRGGNYGYTFGSGTRLTVV.

Ten or more counts support this clonotype. V and J are TRBV29-1 and TRBJ1-2; D is ambiguous. The CDR3 covers 14 residues. Germline V gene lookup returns CDR1 SQVTM and CDR2 ANQGSEA. V shed 3 bases and J shed 3 bases, with 14 bases lying between them. The CDR3 sequence: CSVDRFLLYYGYTF. The CDR3 nucleotides are TGCAGCGTTGACAGGTTCCTCCTTTACTATGGCTACACCTTC.

This clonotype was seen ten or more times. The rearrangement uses TRBV7-9 and TRBJ2-3; possible D gene TRBD1, 6 bases. Looked up from germline, CDR1 is SEHNR and CDR2 is FQNEAQ (reference sequence). The CDR3 runs 15 residues. Trimming left V 5 bases short and J 2 bases short, with 14 bases between. The CDR3 here is CASSIQGGFTDTQYF. In DNA form, the CDR3 reads TGTGCCAGCAGCATACAGGGCGGATTCACAGATACGCAGTATTTT.

Many counts were recorded for this clonotype. The chain links TRBV7-3 to TRBJ2-3; 7 nucleotides agree with TRBD2. The germline CDR1 and CDR2 sequences are SGHTA and FQGTGA. The ends lost 2 bases at V and 2 bases at J; junction bases unmatched: 4. CDR3 size: 15 residues. The CDR3 bases are TGTGCCAGCAGCTTAGGGGGGGGTACCACAGATACGCAGTATTTT. Residues: CASSLGGGTTDTQYF. Complete variable domain (other parts from reference TRBV7-3 and TRBJ2-3): GAGVSQTPSNKVTEKGKYVELRCDPISGHTALYWYRQSLGQGPEFLIYFQGTGAADDSGLPNDRFFAVRPEGSVSTLKIQRTERGDSAVYLCASSLGGGTTDTQYFGPGTRLTVL.

This clonotype has a handful of counts. V is TRBV30 and J is TRBJ2-4; D not certain. Between the trimmed V and J ends, which lost 1 base and 0 bases, there was a span of 13 bases. CDR3 length: 16 amino acids. Germline CDR1 GTSNPN, CDR2 SVGIG (reference sequence). Written as DNA, the CDR3 is TGTGCCTGGAGTGGCAGCCTCGGTCGAGCCAAAAACATTCAGTACTTC. This codes for CAWSGSLGRAKNIQYF.

The V and J genes are TRBV27 and TRBJ2-5; maybe TRBD1 (5 bases). Germline lookup yields CDR1 MNHEY and CDR2 SMNVEV (reference sequence). The CDR3 length is 14 residues. Trimming left V 4 bases short and J 2 bases short, with 11 bases between. CDR3 nucleotides: TGTGCCAGCAGTTCTCGGACACTTCAAGAGACCCAGTACTTC. Encoded protein: CASSSRTLQETQYF.

This clonotype has at least ten counts. The chain is built from TRBV20-1 and TRBJ1-1; no definite D call. The CDR3 totals 14 residues. Germline V gives CDR1 DFQATT, CDR2 SNEGSKA (reference sequence). The ends were cut back, 4 bases at V and 1 base at J, with 13 bases in the middle. CDR3 sequence reads: CSAKLSGPNTEAFF. As DNA, the CDR3 is TGCAGTGCTAAGCTATCAGGTCCGAACACTGAAGCTTTCTTT.

The V and J genes are TRBV19 and TRBJ2-3; D might be TRBD1 (5 bases). The CDR3 has 16 amino acids. Germline V lookup: CDR1 LNHDA, CDR2 SQIVND (reference sequence). Trimming cost V 3 bases and J 5 bases, with 18 bases left between them. This CDR3 reads CASSMDQGQGLDTQYF. The CDR3 DNA sequence: TGTGCCAGTAGTATGGACCAAGGGCAGGGCCTAGATACGCAGTATTTT.

The chain combines TRBV30 with TRBJ2-7, with D maybe TRBD1 (6 bases). Trimming took off 0 bases at V and 2 bases at J, with 17 bases between the two ends. The germline CDR1 and CDR2 sequences are GTSNPN and SVGIG (reference sequence). This CDR3 has 16 amino acids. CDR3: CAWSVRLTGQPYEQYF. The CDR3 DNA reads TGTGCCTGGAGTGTACGGCTCACCGGACAGCCCTACGAGCAGTACTTC.

This clonotype appeared many times. The chain joins TRBV18 to TRBJ2-3, with D possibly TRBD2 on 5 matching bases. V lost 2 bases, J lost 0 bases, and 9 bases lay in between. This CDR3 region has 15 residues. Per the germline V gene, CDR1 is KGHSH and CDR2 is LQKENI. The CDR3: CASSPIARSTDTQYF. The CDR3 DNA follows: TGTGCCAGCTCACCAATAGCGCGAAGCACAGATACGCAGTATTTT.

This clonotype appeared many times. V gene TRBV6-1 combines with J gene TRBJ1-4, with D possibly matching TRBD1 (6 bases). The CDR3 loop spans 15 amino acids. Trimming took off 6 bases at V and 4 bases at J, with 15 bases between the two ends. Per the germline V gene, CDR1 is MNHNS and CDR2 is SASEGT. The CDR3: CASSPGGEINEKLFF. In DNA, the CDR3 is TGTGCCAGCAGCCCCGGGGGCGAGATTAATGAAAAACTGTTTTTT.

This clonotype was detected only a few times. J is TRBJ1-5 and V is TRBV25-1, with D possibly matching TRBD1 (5 bases). Looked up from germline, CDR1 is MGHDK and CDR2 is SYGVNS. Trimming cost V 5 bases and J 4 bases, with 12 bases left between them. The CDR3 sequence is 14 residues long. The CDR3 DNA reads TGTGCCAGCAGTCATCCGGGGGAGAATCAGCCCCAGCATTTT. Its protein product is CASSHPGENQPQHF.

In its sample, this clonotype was seen a few times. This chain connects TRBV3-1 to TRBJ1-2; D not certain. The CDR3 runs 14 residues. Germline V CDR1 and CDR2: LGHDT, YNNKEL (reference sequence). The V and J ends lost 6 bases and 5 bases respectively, with 16 bases between them. CDR3 sequence reads: CASSFLASSYGYTF. The CDR3 DNA reads as TGTGCCAGCAGTTTCCTGGCTTCCAGTTATGGCTACACCTTC.

This clonotype was counted many times. The rearrangement joins TRBV12-3 or TRBV12-4 to TRBJ2-1, with D perhaps TRBD1 (5 bases). The V end lost 5 bases, the J end lost 9 bases, and 11 bases lay between the germline ends. The CDR3 runs to 12 residues. CDR3 loop: CASSPRVGEQFF. The DNA of the CDR3 is TGTGCCAGCAGTCCCAGGGTAGGTGAGCAGTTCTTC.

This clonotype has just a few counts. The chain is built from TRBV19 and TRBJ2-1, with 7 bases identical to TRBD1. V gave up 1 base and J gave up 4 bases; unmatched junction bases: 7. In germline, CDR1 is LNHDA, CDR2 SQIVND (reference sequence). The CDR3 spans 16 residues. In DNA, the CDR3 is TGTGCCAGTAGTATAGGCGCACAGGGGATTTACAATGAGCAGTTCTTC. It translates to CASSIGAQGIYNEQFF.

There are a few counts of this clonotype. This rearrangement joins TRBV19 to TRBJ2-2; the match to TRBD1 covers 10 bases. The CDR3 totals 17 residues. V was clipped by 8 bases and J by 6 bases; unmatched bases: 15. The germline V gene encodes CDR1 LNHDA and CDR2 SQIVND (reference sequence). The DNA for the CDR3 is TGTGCCAGTCGAAAAGTCCCGGGACAGGGGTTGGCCGGGGAGCTGTTTTTT. Protein: CASRKVPGQGLAGELFF.

Ten or more counts support this clonotype. The chain recombines TRBV12-3 or TRBV12-4 with TRBJ2-1, with D uncertain. V lost 3 bases, J lost 6 bases, and 6 bases lay in between. The CDR3 is 12 amino acids. The CDR3 sequence: CASSLWSNEQFF. DNA for the CDR3: TGTGCCAGCAGTTTGTGGAGCAATGAGCAGTTCTTC.

This clonotype was counted at least ten times. V and J are TRBV12-3 or TRBV12-4 and TRBJ2-2, with TRBD1 as a possible D gene (5 bases). This CDR3 comprises 12 residues. V was shortened by 10 bases and J by 3 bases, with 9 bases between the two germline ends. The CDR3 spells CATKGDTGELFF. CDR3 nucleotides: TGTGCCACCAAAGGGGACACCGGGGAGCTGTTTTTT.

V usage is TRBV12-3 or TRBV12-4 and J usage is TRBJ2-4; D is possibly TRBD1 (5 bases). This CDR3 spans 14 amino acids. The V end was cut by 5 bases, the J end by 8 bases, with 16 bases between. CDR3 in amino acids: CASSRPPQGDIQYF. The CDR3 region has the DNA TGTGCCAGCAGTCGTCCCCCCCAGGGTGACATTCAGTACTTC.

Many counts were recorded for this clonotype. The V and J genes are TRBV20-1 and TRBJ2-1; D is possibly TRBD2 (5 bases). This CDR3 spans 13 amino acids. Germline CDR1 reads DFQATT; CDR2 reads SNEGSKA (reference sequence). V was clipped by 4 bases and J by 5 bases, with 12 bases between them. In nucleotides, the CDR3 is TGCAGTGCTAACTCGGACTGGGACAATGAGCAGTTCTTC. This codes for CSANSDWDNEQFF.